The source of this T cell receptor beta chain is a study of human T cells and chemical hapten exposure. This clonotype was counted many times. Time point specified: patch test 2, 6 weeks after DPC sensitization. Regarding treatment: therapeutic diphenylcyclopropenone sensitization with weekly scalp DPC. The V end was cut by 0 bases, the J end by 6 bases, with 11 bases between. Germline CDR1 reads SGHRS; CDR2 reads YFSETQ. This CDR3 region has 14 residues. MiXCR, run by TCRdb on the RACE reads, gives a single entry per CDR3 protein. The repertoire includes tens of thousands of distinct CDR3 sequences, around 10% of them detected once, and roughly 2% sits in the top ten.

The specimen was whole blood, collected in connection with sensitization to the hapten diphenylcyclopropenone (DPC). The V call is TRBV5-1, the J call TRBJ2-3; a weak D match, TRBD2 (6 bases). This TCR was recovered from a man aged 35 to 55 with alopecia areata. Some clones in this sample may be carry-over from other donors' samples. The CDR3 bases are TGCGCCAGCAGCTTGGAACTAGCACGTGATACGCAGTATTTT. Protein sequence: CASSLELARDTQYF.